The clone carrying this T cell receptor beta chain came up a few times. Its target is not known. This sample was included in a study of human T cells and chemical hapten exposure. Turning to the study itself: TCR yield per sample varied, mainly due to pooled library volumes. General study results and limits: TCRs above 1 in 1000 frequency did not change with DPC sensitization.

Per germline, CDR1 SGHTS and CDR2 YDEGEE. Trimming at V came to 1 base and at J to 5 bases, leaving 6 bases not matched to a gene. The length of the CDR3 is 15 residues. Total RNA extraction was carried out from unfractionated whole blood. The library tagged individual cDNA molecules with unique molecular identifiers. Original methodology: A typical sample had some 87,000 TCRs, with roughly 20,000 to 700,000 overall. TCRdb redid the calling of the reads with MiXCR, one entry per CDR3 protein. The authors' filters were not applied to this entry. The table lists about 120,000 distinct CDR3 sequences, less than 10% of them singletons.

This TCR came from a human donor in good health. Some clones in this sample may be carry-over from other donors' samples. The sample was whole blood. The chain carries TRBV5-8 and TRBJ2-5; 9 bases line up with TRBD1. The CDR3 loop is CASSLTGGYFETQYF. CDR3 DNA sequence: TGTGCCAGCAGCTTGACAGGGGGCTATTTTGAGACCCAGTACTTC.